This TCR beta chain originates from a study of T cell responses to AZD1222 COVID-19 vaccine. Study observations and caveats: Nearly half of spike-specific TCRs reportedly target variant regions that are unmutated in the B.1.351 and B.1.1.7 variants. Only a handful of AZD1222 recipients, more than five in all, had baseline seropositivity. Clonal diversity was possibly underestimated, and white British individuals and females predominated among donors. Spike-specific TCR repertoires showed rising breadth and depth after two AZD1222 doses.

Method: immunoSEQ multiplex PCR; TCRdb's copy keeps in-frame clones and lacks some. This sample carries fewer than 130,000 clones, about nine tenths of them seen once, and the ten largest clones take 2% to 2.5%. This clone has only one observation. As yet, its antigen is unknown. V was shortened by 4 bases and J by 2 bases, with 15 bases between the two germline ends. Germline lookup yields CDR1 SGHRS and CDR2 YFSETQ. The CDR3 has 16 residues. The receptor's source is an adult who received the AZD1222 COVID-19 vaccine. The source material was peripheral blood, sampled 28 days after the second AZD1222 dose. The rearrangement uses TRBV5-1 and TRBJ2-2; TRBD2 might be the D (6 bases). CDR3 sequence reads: CASSLEGWGNTGELFF. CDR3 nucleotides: TGCGCCAGCAGCCTGGAGGGGTGGGGAAACACCGGGGAGCTGTTTTTT. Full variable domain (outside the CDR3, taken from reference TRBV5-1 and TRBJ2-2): KAGVTQTPRYLIKTRGQQVTLSCSPISGHRSVSWYQQTPGQGLQFLFEYFSETQRNKGNFPGRFSGRQFSNSRSEMNVSTLELGDSALYLCASSLEGWGNTGELFFGEGSRLTVL.